The 2 T cell receptor beta chains below all came from one sample that was sequenced in a study of blood T cells in healthy people across ages. Together with a sample-barcoded 5' primer, a J-beta primer mix was included in a second PCR lasting roughly 6 to 12 cycles. A single record per CDR3 protein comes from TCRdb applying MiXCR to the 5' RACE reads. Among around 1.5 million distinct CDR3 sequences, 30% to 40% were seen once, and the ten largest hold over 9%. The sequenced sample was blood. The receptors come from a woman in her 30s in good health.

The V and J genes are TRBV4-1 and TRBJ2-4, with TRBD2 as a possible D gene (5 bases). V lost 5 bases, J lost 0 bases, and 11 bases lay in between. The germline V gene encodes CDR1 MGHRA and CDR2 YSYEKL. This CDR3 is 15 amino acids long. The CDR3 coding sequence is TGCGCCAGCAGCGCAGACTATTTAGCCAAAAACATTCAGTACTTC. The encoded protein is CASSADYLAKNIQYF.

On this clonotype itself: A read error may produce the germline difference seen at one junction end. The chain is built from TRBV20-1 and TRBJ2-6; D may be TRBD1 or TRBD2 (6 bases each). The CDR3 spans 14 residues. Germline V CDR1 and CDR2: DFQATT, SNEGSKA (reference sequence). The CDR3 bases are TGCAGTGCTAGAAGGGGGGCTGGGGCCAACGCCCTGACTTTC. Protein product: CSARRGAGANALTF.